These T cell receptor beta chains were read from a single sample in a study of T-cell memory formation after mild COVID-19. TCRdb ran MiXCR on the 5' RACE reads and lists one entry per CDR3 protein. The sample has 350,000 to 450,000 distinct CDR3 sequences, approximately 15% seen once. The material sequenced was PBMCs or a T cell subset sorted from them (not recorded which). The receptors stem from a man between 18 and 29 years old who had mild COVID-19 (a few samples of this study predate the infection). Cell type and time point are not known. Each CDR3 is given with its conserved first and last residue.

V gene	J gene	CDR3 protein
TRBV5-4	TRBJ2-1	CASSSTQIEGEQFF
TRBV12-3/TRBV12-4	TRBJ1-3	CASSLRGLNSGNTIYF
TRBV4-2	TRBJ2-7	CASSQRQSSYEQYF
TRBV4-3	TRBJ1-6	CASSQDIPDRGNYNSPLHF
TRBV7-9	TRBJ2-1	CASSSAPGHEQFF
TRBV10-3	TRBJ1-1	CAVAGTSSGAEAFF
TRBV25-1	TRBJ1-4	CASSEIVATNEKLFF
TRBV24-1	TRBJ2-7	CATSVSGESSYEQYF
TRBV7-8	TRBJ1-1	CASSLEHPGIGTEAFF
TRBV5-6	TRBJ1-5	CASSFDRNQPQHF
TRBV6-5	TRBJ2-6	CASSLRGLVSARANVLTF
TRBV7-8	TRBJ1-4	CASSLLEEKLFF
TRBV7-2	TRBJ2-5	CASSPGQPMETQYF
TRBV5-6	TRBJ2-7	CASNSDSSYEQYF
TRBV6-6	TRBJ1-2	CASSYYRERNYGYTF
TRBV4-3	TRBJ2-1	CASSQELAGEGNEQFF
TRBV20-1	TRBJ1-5	CSAMDTRSNQPQHF
TRBV7-3	TRBJ1-3	CASSLTGTGTGNTIYF
TRBV12-3/TRBV12-4	TRBJ2-1	CASRALHMGLYNEQFF
TRBV29-1	TRBJ1-2	CSVGITRTGKVGYTF
TRBV28	TRBJ2-3	CASSSPGHTDTQYF
TRBV6-2/TRBV6-3	TRBJ2-2	CASSFMGGTGELFF
TRBV5-5	TRBJ2-2	CASSGITNTGDLFF
TRBV15	TRBJ2-5	CATSRDTETQYF
TRBV28	TRBJ1-6	CASSDLQDRVF